The clone carrying this T cell receptor beta chain was seen a handful of times. Its antigen is unidentified. A second PCR, run for about 7 to 11 cycles, used a sample-barcoded 5' primer plus a J-beta primer mix. The template-switch adaptor, which had 12 random nucleotides, put a tag on each cDNA molecule. TCRdb fed the 5' RACE reads into MiXCR, producing one record per CDR3 protein. This table holds around 800,000 distinct CDR3 sequences, about 42% found once. The sample originates from a study of blood T cells in healthy people across ages. Regarding the study as a whole: Nothing was known about donor CMV status, and this possibly confounded expanded clonotype changes. In older individuals, TCR beta diversity per million T cells was lower, falling roughly linearly with age.

The people who gave samples were healthy Caucasians from Russia, aged roughly 6 to 90. There are 16 residues in the CDR3. Trimming pared 3 bases from V and 0 bases from J, leaving 14 bases between. This chain connects TRBV12-3 or TRBV12-4 to TRBJ2-5; maybe TRBD2 (5 bases). Sequenced material: blood. This TCR derives from a man in his sixties in good health. CDR3 region: CASSFWASRNQETQYF. The CDR3 DNA is TGTGCCAGCAGTTTCTGGGCTAGCCGAAACCAAGAGACCCAGTACTTC.